A selection of T cell receptor beta chains follows, all from one sample in a study of blood T cell repertoires in COVID-19. The protocol was immunoSEQ multiplex PCR, while the TCRdb copy is restricted to in-frame clones and leaves out a portion. The sample lists 170,000 or so clones; around 90% were seen once. Sequencing was carried out using PBMCs or T cells enriched from blood (not recorded which). The receptors shown here come from a woman between 18 and 29 years old who had recovered from COVID-19. The CDR3 runs from the conserved cysteine through the conserved F or W. A D gene is named only where the DNA matches it firmly. The listing skips clone size in some rows; elsewhere it reads once, few, many or a size class.

J: TRBJ2-5; V: TRBV30; size: -; D: TRBD2; CDR3: CAWRAGGSETQYF; DNA: TGTGCCTGGAGGGCGGGAGGATCGGAGACCCAGTACTTC
J: TRBJ2-7; V: TRBV28; size: -; D: TRBD2; CDR3: CASTTTGLAGEWNEQYF; DNA: TGTGCCAGCACTACTACGGGACTAGCGGGAGAGTGGAACGAGCAGTACTTC
J: TRBJ1-2; V: TRBV7-2; size: -; D: -; CDR3: CASSLAAEGGYTF; DNA: TGTGCCAGCAGCCTCGCGGCTGAGGGTGGCTACACCTTC
J: TRBJ2-1; V: TRBV28; size: -; D: TRBD2; CDR3: CASSYPQAGVLEQFF; DNA: TGTGCCAGCAGTTATCCCCAAGCGGGGGTACTGGAGCAGTTCTTC
J: TRBJ2-3; V: TRBV7-9; size: -; D: TRBD2; CDR3: CASSLSRGVSTDTQYF; DNA: TGTGCCAGCAGCTTGTCACGGGGGGTGAGCACAGATACGCAGTATTTT
J: TRBJ2-4; V: TRBV6-1; size: few; D: -; CDR3: CASSESRGLAKNIQYF; DNA: TGTGCCAGCAGTGAAAGCAGGGGCCTAGCCAAAAACATTCAGTACTTC
J: TRBJ1-5; V: TRBV5-8; size: -; D: -; CDR3: CASRGGVSNQPQHF; DNA: TGTGCCAGCAGGGGGGGAGTTAGCAATCAGCCCCAGCATTTT
J: TRBJ2-6; V: TRBV27; size: -; D: TRBD1; CDR3: CASSPDRFSSGANVLTF; DNA: TGTGCCAGCAGTCCGGACAGGTTTTCCTCTGGGGCCAACGTCCTGACTTTC
J: TRBJ1-6; V: TRBV18; size: -; D: TRBD1; CDR3: CASGTGQMGNSPLHF; DNA: TGTGCCAGCGGGACAGGGCAAATGGGAAATTCACCCCTCCACTTT
J: TRBJ2-3; V: TRBV28; size: -; D: TRBD2; CDR3: CASSSTPGLVALKNTQYF; DNA: TGTGCCAGCAGTTCGACACCGGGACTAGTGGCTCTTAAAAATACGCAGTATTTT
J: TRBJ2-5; V: TRBV28; size: -; D: -; CDR3: CASTPSGTLETQYF; DNA: TGTGCCAGCACCCCATCCGGGACACTCGAGACCCAGTACTTC
J: TRBJ1-6; V: TRBV7-9; size: -; D: -; CDR3: CASRHAGLRSPLHF; DNA: TGTGCCAGCAGGCATGCAGGGCTTAGGTCACCCCTCCACTTT
J: TRBJ1-1; V: TRBV29-1; size: -; D: TRBD1; CDR3: CSVEDGQGAEAFF; DNA: TGCAGCGTTGAAGACGGACAGGGGGCTGAAGCTTTCTTT
J: TRBJ1-1; V: TRBV10-3; size: -; D: -; CDR3: CAISENRVNTEAFF; DNA: TGTGCCATCAGTGAGAACAGGGTGAACACTGAAGCTTTCTTT
J: TRBJ1-1; V: TRBV20-1; size: -; D: -; CDR3: CSASLGSSVNTEAFF; DNA: TGCAGTGCTAGTTTGGGATCTAGCGTGAACACTGAAGCTTTCTTT
J: TRBJ1-2; V: TRBV27; size: -; D: -; CDR3: CASSPLYLRQDDGYTF; DNA: TGTGCCAGCAGTCCGCTTTATCTGAGACAGGATGATGGCTACACCTTC
J: TRBJ2-1; V: TRBV11-2; size: -; D: -; CDR3: CASSFRAGETYNEQFF; DNA: TGTGCCAGCAGCTTCCGGGCAGGGGAGACCTACAATGAGCAGTTCTTC
J: TRBJ1-2; V: TRBV28; size: -; D: -; CDR3: CASSPSGYGYTF; DNA: TGTGCCAGCAGCCCTTCGGGCTATGGCTACACCTTC
J: TRBJ1-2; V: TRBV6-5; size: -; D: TRBD1; CDR3: CASSSLGQINYGYTF; DNA: TGTGCCAGCAGTTCCTTGGGACAGATAAACTATGGCTACACCTTC
J: TRBJ2-1; V: TRBV7-3; size: -; D: TRBD2; CDR3: CASSIYPGRGEQFF; DNA: TGTGCCAGCAGCATCTACCCAGGGAGGGGTGAGCAGTTCTTC
J: TRBJ1-2; V: TRBV29-1; size: -; D: TRBD1; CDR3: CSAIQGAEGYTF; DNA: TGCAGCGCTATACAGGGGGCTGAGGGCTACACCTTC
J: TRBJ1-1; V: TRBV4-3; size: -; D: TRBD1; CDR3: CASSPGQGNTEAFF; DNA: TGCGCCAGCAGCCCGGGACAGGGGAACACTGAAGCTTTCTTT
J: TRBJ2-7; V: TRBV4-1; size: -; D: TRBD1; CDR3: CASSPRQMATGGRLCEQYF; DNA: TGCGCCAGCAGCCCAAGGCAAATGGCTACAGGGGGCCGATTATGCGAGCAGTACTTC
J: TRBJ2-2; V: TRBV19; size: -; D: -; CDR3: CASSDWGRFANTGELFF; DNA: TGTGCCAGTAGCGATTGGGGGCGGTTCGCGAACACCGGGGAGCTGTTTTTT
J: TRBJ2-3; V: TRBV4-1; size: -; D: TRBD2; CDR3: CASSQGGGRGDTQYF; DNA: TGCGCCAGCAGCCAAGGGGGCGGGAGGGGAGATACGCAGTATTTT
J: TRBJ2-5; V: TRBV29-1; size: -; D: TRBD2; CDR3: CSVKRGQETQYF; DNA: TGCAGCGTTAAGCGGGGGCAAGAGACCCAGTACTTC
J: TRBJ2-7; V: TRBV5-6; size: -; D: -; CDR3: CASKIRVQYEQYF; DNA: TGTGCCAGCAAGATCAGGGTACAGTACGAGCAGTACTTC
J: TRBJ2-3; V: TRBV9; size: -; D: TRBD2; CDR3: CASSVGLAGVTDTQYF; DNA: TGTGCCAGCAGCGTAGGCCTAGCGGGGGTTACAGATACGCAGTATTTT
J: TRBJ1-5; V: TRBV4-3; size: -; D: -; CDR3: CASSQAAGVQPQHF; DNA: TGCGCCAGCAGCCAAGCGGCAGGGGTGCAGCCCCAGCATTTT
J: TRBJ2-1; V: TRBV7-2; size: -; D: -; CDR3: CASSPRGINEQFF; DNA: TGTGCCAGCAGCCCAAGGGGGATCAATGAGCAGTTCTTC
J: TRBJ1-1; V: TRBV14; size: -; D: TRBD1; CDR3: CASSPGGDTEAFF; DNA: TGTGCCAGCAGCCCAGGGGGCGACACTGAAGCTTTCTTT
J: TRBJ2-1; V: TRBV28; size: -; D: -; CDR3: CASSRGTATNEQFF; DNA: TGTGCCAGCTCCCGGGGGACAGCGACCAATGAGCAGTTCTTC
J: TRBJ1-2; V: TRBV19; size: -; D: -; CDR3: CASTIPQGYGYTF; DNA: TGTGCCAGTACCATACCCCAGGGTTATGGCTACACCTTC
J: TRBJ1-3; V: TRBV2; size: -; D: -; CDR3: CASSPEHSGNTIYF; DNA: TGTGCCAGCAGCCCTGAACACTCTGGAAACACCATATATTTT
J: TRBJ2-7; V: TRBV6-5; size: -; D: TRBD2; CDR3: CASRGSGGTLEQYF; DNA: TGTGCCAGCAGGGGTAGCGGGGGAACCCTCGAGCAGTACTTC
J: TRBJ2-7; V: TRBV5-1; size: -; D: TRBD2; CDR3: CASSSTSGYDKEQYF; DNA: TGCGCCAGCAGCTCGACTAGCGGATATGATAAGGAGCAGTACTTC
J: TRBJ2-1; V: TRBV9; size: -; D: TRBD2; CDR3: CASSVGELAGVRAYNEQFF; DNA: TGTGCCAGCAGCGTAGGTGAACTAGCGGGAGTTCGGGCCTACAATGAGCAGTTCTTC
J: TRBJ1-2; V: TRBV10-3; size: -; D: TRBD1; CDR3: CAISESWVGFLQGAPDYGYTF; DNA: TGTGCCATCAGTGAGTCTTGGGTGGGTTTCCTTCAGGGGGCGCCGGACTATGGCTACACCTTC
J: TRBJ2-7; V: TRBV4-1; size: -; D: -; CDR3: CASSQDAGTYEQYF; DNA: TGCGCCAGCAGCCAAGATGCAGGAACCTACGAGCAGTACTTC
J: TRBJ1-4; V: TRBV30; size: -; D: -; CDR3: CAWSSGLTDNEKLFF; DNA: TGTGCCTGGAGTTCGGGTTTGACAGATAATGAAAAACTGTTTTTT
J: TRBJ1-1; V: TRBV5-1; size: -; D: TRBD1; CDR3: CASRNTGGTEAFF; DNA: TGCGCCAGCAGAAACACAGGGGGCACTGAAGCTTTCTTT
J: TRBJ2-6; V: TRBV5-4; size: -; D: TRBD2; CDR3: CASSSSSGRASGANVLTF; DNA: TGTGCCAGCAGCTCTAGTAGCGGGAGGGCCTCTGGGGCCAACGTCCTGACTTTC
J: TRBJ1-1; V: TRBV6-5; size: -; D: TRBD1; CDR3: CASNRTGMNTEAFF; DNA: TGTGCCAGCAACCGGACAGGGATGAACACTGAAGCTTTCTTT
J: TRBJ1-2; V: TRBV4-3; size: -; D: -; CDR3: CASSQDGSAESNYGYTF; DNA: TGCGCCAGCAGCCAAGATGGATCGGCGGAGTCAAACTATGGCTACACCTTC
J: TRBJ1-2; V: TRBV7-2; size: once; D: TRBD1; CDR3: CASSLVSGQGDGYTF; DNA: TGTGCCAGCAGCTTAGTTAGCGGACAGGGAGATGGCTACACCTTC